The entry below describes one T cell receptor (beta chain). This clone's antigen is unknown. The record has no base qualities; no much larger clone is one base away. CDR1 and CDR2, per the germline V gene, are SGHAT and FQNNGV. V sheds 11 bases and J sheds 7 bases, leaving 17 bases between their ends. The CDR3 sequence holds 13 residues, the cysteine and phenylalanine included. Only the CDR3 DNA is retained, 39 bases long and in frame from the first base. In total, 600 or so healthy bone marrow donors made up the cohort. At the time of sampling, all cohort members were nominally healthy, though unrecorded immune exposures were likely present. The donor tested CMV seropositive, placing the donor among the 290 or so seropositive members of the cohort. A peripheral blood sample was provided by each donor, and peripheral blood mononuclear cells were used for TCR beta sequencing. The Qiagen DNeasy Blood Extraction Kit was used to extract genomic DNA from the blood cell samples.

Receptor amplification or capture employed the immunoSEQ multiplex PCR assay. A mixture of 60 forward primers for TCR Vbeta segments and 13 reverse primers for TCR Jbeta segments was used in the multiplex PCR. Amplification of the CDR3 region of rearranged TCR beta genes was performed with a multiplex PCR assay on genomic DNA. Amplified TCR beta libraries were sequenced as 87-base-pair reads on the Illumina HiSeq System. As for how the authors treated the data: A later analysis counted 65 million to 90 million unique TCR beta chains across the 550 to 750 repertoires, and approximately 11 million of these chains were shared by at least two donors. Raw reads were error-corrected and collapsed into unique sequences by a nearest-neighbor algorithm in which closely related sequences were merged to remove PCR and sequencing errors. Alignment of CDR3 sequences to IMGT reference sequences was used to assign V, D and J gene segments. For a sequence to be retained, a match of at least six nucleotides to both a V gene segment and a J gene segment was required. A rearrangement was called productive if the CDR3 had no stop codons and remained in frame with V and J, and every other rearrangement was called non-productive. Following IMGT convention, CDR3 was defined as the stretch from the second conserved V-encoded cysteine up to the conserved J-encoded phenylalanine. In an earlier analysis of 550 to 650 of the donors, sequences lacking an unambiguous match to a single V gene segment were excluded. An earlier analysis of roughly 590 of the donors called V segments functional above 56.7% productive rearrangements and segregating when the between-donor standard deviation exceeded 5%. A statistical classification framework was developed to diagnose cytomegalovirus status using the catalog of TCR beta chain sequences. In a later analysis, V and J genes were assigned by comparing TCR nucleotide sequences against IMGT/GENE-DB human TR gene sequences. A later analysis assigned CDR3 sequences and most-parsimonious VDJ recombination scenarios with the TCRdist pipeline. In a later analysis, every TCR beta chain was defined by the combination of its CDR3 amino acid sequence and its V-gene family, and reads without a unique V-gene family were dropped. To address suspected cross-contamination and a sequencing artifact, a later analysis removed 450 to 700 highly shared, low-generation-probability nucleotide sequences. In a later analysis, a clonal expansion index for each public chain was calculated from normalized within-repertoire ranks of inferred template counts. In a later analysis, generation probabilities were computed with a VDJ recombination model fitted to out-of-frame rearrangements, and the resulting probabilities were checked against IGoR. Hypergeometric tests were used in a later analysis to score TCR-TCR, TCR-HLA and TCR-CMV co-occurrence, with a repertoire-size bias correction applied to the TCR pairs. To estimate false discovery rates, a later analysis permuted the HLA or CMV assignments 20 times. A later analysis grouped co-occurring TCRs with DBSCAN, adding TCRdist sequence similarity when clustering within HLA-allele-positive subsets. Repertoires with fewer than 30,000 or more than 120,000 public chains were left out of co-occurrence clustering, as were four to six repertoires with anomalous nucleotide sharing. TCRdb provides this immuneACCESS table in a form limited to in-frame rearrangements. Some clones are lacking; in checked studies, under half of them reflect an unresolved V gene, and why the rest are absent is not known. V and J calls and clone size are copied from that table; D and trimming were computed from the DNA. The sample contains roughly 160,000 clones, roughly 73% of them found a single time. The ten largest make up around 7.7% of the sample.

The data were obtained in a study of cytomegalovirus exposure and HLA in healthy donors (dated 2017 in TCRdb). Background on the whole study: In an earlier analysis of approximately 500 of the donors, about 260 Gb of sequence data and 120 million or so unique TCR beta sequences from 150 million to 200 million T cells were reported. To decide whether each TCR beta V gene segment behaved as functional or pseudogenic, an earlier analysis of some 600 of the donors relied on high-throughput TCR beta sequencing. To study patterns of TCR occurrence, a later analysis re-analyzed previously published TCR beta repertoires from more than 550 donors and added high-resolution HLA genotyping. Around 320 gigabases of sequencing data and 70 million to 100 million unique TCR sequences were included in an early release covering over 600 HLA-typed donors. To predict cytomegalovirus infection status, the study brought together high-throughput TCR immunosequencing, statistical association of individual TCRs with disease status, and machine learning. On average, approximately 250,000 unique TCR beta nucleotide sequences were sequenced per donor among more than 350 genotyped donors of the cohort, with roughly a sixth of those sequences being non-productive. All discovery cohort repertoires had been generated using a single sequencing platform. Typing coverage varied by locus: roughly 620-630 donors for A, B, C, DRB1 and DQB1; approximately 520 for DQA1; over 600 for DPA1; approximately 470 for DPB1. Donor age, sex, ethnicity and CMV serostatus were compiled alongside the repertoire data. The study aimed to test whether cataloging public T cell receptors could reveal signatures of past pathogen exposure. About five DR-DQ haplotypes were handled as single units for association and clustering because linkage in the cohort was strong. The genetic ancestry cluster associated with self-reported Caucasian donors included about 84% of the approximately 410 genotyped donors. HLA typing included class I and class II loci at four-digit resolution. A separate validation cohort of some 130 different subjects was used in addition to the roughly 670-subject first cohort. The study profiled the T cell repertoires of 500 to 800 subjects by immunosequencing and related them to cytomegalovirus serostatus. In a later genetic analysis, genome-wide SNP genotypes for about 55% of the roughly 700 donors were used, and that subset was treated as a discovery cohort. Rather than drawing on any new phenotypic data, the later analysis identified candidate immune exposures from TCR beta sequences and the way those sequences occurred across donors.

Beyond this particular receptor, the publication reports: In a later analysis, several top co-occurrence clusters were reported to appear linked to parvovirus B19, influenza, CMV and Epstein-Barr virus. A later analysis found that most CMV-associated TCR beta chains appeared HLA-restricted, with HLA associations seemingly driven largely by CMV exposure. A later analysis found that HLA-associated TCR beta chains were more clonally expanded and had lower generation probabilities than equally common non-associated chains. While some public TCRs were present in many individuals, most TCR sequences turned up only very rarely across donors. Linkage disequilibrium might explain the correlated functional status among segregating V segments, but an unknown experimental factor could not be excluded. According to the authors, the approach could potentially be generalized to other disease states and immunological phenotypes. A later genetic analysis associated a missense DCLRE1C variant with V-gene and J-gene trimming of TCR beta chains, and an independent cohort replicated the association. The study listed 150 to 200 TCR beta chains as associated with cytomegalovirus. A later genetic analysis reported fewer N-insertions in productive TCRs among donors in an Asian-associated ancestry cluster than the 666-donor mean. A later analysis found that TCR association rates varied across HLA loci, with DRB1 alleles showing the most associated TCRs and HLA-C alleles the fewest. Strong co-occurrence of HLA alleles, especially DR and DQ, made assigning TCR associations to individual alleles difficult. Immune exposure information for the cohort was limited to CMV serostatus. The classifier was reported to diagnose cytomegalovirus status with high specificity and sensitivity in both the original cohort and the validation cohort. In this cohort, only TCR beta chains were sequenced, and detectable features were limited by the absence of alpha or paired-chain data. Three of the identified cytomegalovirus-associated TCR beta chains were confirmed in vitro to be specific for cytomegalovirus antigens. A cluster of highly shared sequence variants was judged likely to represent a technical artifact of the sequencing pipeline. Because HLA typing was missing for some donors at each locus, association tests included only the typed subset. The earlier analysis of almost 600 of the donors excluded some 15 rarely observed V segments, including chromosome 9 orphons, because counts were too low. In an earlier analysis of fewer than 750 of the donors, most TCR beta V segments were observed in productive rearrangements about 87% or about 30% of the time, broadly matching IMGT annotations. A further reported finding was that TCR beta sequences accurately predicted the HLA-A and HLA-B alleles for most subjects in the first cohort. Sequencing depth was assumed to be roughly uniform across donors in the presence/absence analyses, though that assumption may not hold. In a later analysis, some 18,000 TCR beta sequences were associated with specific HLA alleles at a false discovery rate of 0.05. Some IMGT-functional V segments, including TRBV6-2 and TRBV6-3, could not be distinguished by the 87-base-pair reads and were therefore excluded.

The TCR sequence derives from a woman in her forties in good health and CMV-seropositive. Input material: PBMCs. The chain links TRBV11-2 with TRBJ1-4; a confident D gene designation cannot be given. At the DNA level, the sequence is TGTGCCTCCTACAACCGGGAGGGTGAAAAACTGTTTTTT. The encoded protein is CASYNREGEKLFF. With the rest looked up from the reference TRBV11-2 and TRBJ1-4 genes rather than sequenced, the full variable domain is EAGVAQSPRYKIIEKRQSVAFWCNPISGHATLYWYQQILGQGPKLLIQFQNNGVVDDSQLPKDRFSAERLKGVDSTLKIQPAKLEDSAVYLCASYNREGEKLFFGSGTQLSVL.